This T cell receptor beta chain was sequenced in a study of blood T cell repertoires in COVID-19 (dated by TCRdb to 2020 to 2021). General notes on the study: Samples covering the acute and convalescent phases of COVID-19 were provided by collaborators in the United States, Italy and Spain. The sample metadata nearly always contained a de-identified subject ID, COVID-19 status, age in years and sex. Where HLA class I and class II types were available, the types were taken from metadata supplied by the sample provider, not from assay-based typing. The material from the prospective study consisted of cDNA or gDNA derived from T cells, B-cell-depleted T cells, or PBMCs. The dataset comprised deeply sampled blood TCRbeta repertoires from subjects exposed to, actively infected with, or recovered from COVID-19. Samples were obtained from the ongoing ImmuneRACE study (first 160 participants) and from some 1,300 subjects provided by 6 global collaborators. The repertoires were released in a freely available public database intended as a resource for research on the immune response to SARS-CoV-2. Here is what the overall study found, with its caveats: How much clinical and demographic metadata was included differed by source and by participant, and the metadata was provided uncurated.

For this clone: No antigen is known for it. The input lacks base qualities; no much larger clone sits a single base away.

The CDR1 and CDR2 encoded by the germline V gene are MGHDK and SYGVNS. For this chain, trimming is 1 base at the V end and 9 bases at the J end, and the number of junction bases without a gene match is 4. The CDR3 runs 15 residues from the cysteine to the phenylalanine. The only DNA kept is the CDR3, 45 bases in frame from the first base. Participants in the prospective study were aged 18 to 89 years, lived in 20 to 30 United States geographic areas, and enrolled through a virtual design. Cohort assignment in the prospective study relied on participant-reported clinical history from a screening survey and a study questionnaire. Recovered participants in ImmuneRACE Cohort 3 were defined by two consecutive negative NP/OP PCR tests, clearance by a healthcare professional, or resolution of symptoms. Each participant in the prospective study had whole blood, serum and a nasopharyngeal or oropharyngeal swab collected by mobile phlebotomists. Prospective study participants could optionally give additional blood draws and questionnaires over an approximately two-month period. Prospective study blood samples were shipped either frozen or at room temperature before DNA extraction.

TCRbeta CDR3 regions were amplified from genomic DNA by means of the immunoSEQ Assay, a bias-controlled multiplex PCR. Processing in the source paper ran as follows. The number of nucleated cells in each sample was estimated by amplification of reference gene primers within the assay. To quantify the absolute abundance of each unique TCRbeta CDR3 rearrangement, sequence reads were collapsed and filtered. For each sample, productive Simpson clonality was calculated as the square root of Simpson's diversity index across productive rearrangements. TCRdb mirrors the immuneACCESS table, restricted to in-frame sequences. Some clones are absent from its copies; in checked studies, under half trace to an unresolved V gene, and the reason for the others is unknown. The DNA gave D and trimming, while V, J and clone size come from that table. The sample table holds roughly 250,000 clones, of which approximately 85% were seen once. About 2.1% of the sample comes from the top ten.

The chain is made from TRBV25-1 and TRBJ1-6; 9 middle bases align to TRBD1. Material: PBMCs or T cells enriched from blood (not recorded which). The receptor's source is a woman aged 50 to 60 who had recovered from COVID-19. The nucleotide sequence reads TGTGCCAGCAGTGAATCACAGGGGGCTAGTTCACCCCTCCACTTT. It codes for CASSESQGASSPLHF. The full variable domain, completed from the reference TRBV25-1 and TRBJ1-6 proteins outside the CDR3, reads EADIYQTPRYLVIGTGKKITLECSQTMGHDKMYWYQQDPGMELHLIHYSYGVNSTEKGDLSSESTVSRIRTEHFPLTLESARPSHTSQYLCASSESQGASSPLHFGNGTRLTVT.